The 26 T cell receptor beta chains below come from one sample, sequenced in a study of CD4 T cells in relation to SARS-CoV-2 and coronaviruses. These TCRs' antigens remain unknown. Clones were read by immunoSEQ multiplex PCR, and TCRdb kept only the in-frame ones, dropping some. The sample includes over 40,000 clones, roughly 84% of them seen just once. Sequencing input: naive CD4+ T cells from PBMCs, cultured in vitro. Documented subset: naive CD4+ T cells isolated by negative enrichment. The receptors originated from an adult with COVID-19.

Written as DNA, the CDR3 is TGTGCCAGCAGTTTAGCTCTGGGAACGGGCGAGCAGTACTTC. Protein sequence: CASSLALGTGEQYF. This sequence joins TRBV27 and TRBJ2-7; D is unclear. V was clipped by 2 bases and J by 6 bases, with 14 bases between them. Germline V gives CDR1 MNHEY, CDR2 SMNVEV (reference sequence). This CDR3 contains 14 residues.

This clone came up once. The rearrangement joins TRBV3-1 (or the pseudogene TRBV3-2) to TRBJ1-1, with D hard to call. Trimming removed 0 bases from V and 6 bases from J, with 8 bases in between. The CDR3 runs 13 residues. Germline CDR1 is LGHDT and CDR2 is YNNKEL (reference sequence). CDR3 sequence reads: CASSQDSDAEAFF. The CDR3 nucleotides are TGTGCCAGCAGCCAAGATTCCGACGCTGAAGCTTTCTTT.

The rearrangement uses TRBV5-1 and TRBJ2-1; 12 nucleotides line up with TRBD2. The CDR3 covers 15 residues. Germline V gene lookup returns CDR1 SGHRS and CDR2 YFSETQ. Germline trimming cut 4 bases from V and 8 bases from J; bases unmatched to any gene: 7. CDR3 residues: CASSPPSGRADEQFF. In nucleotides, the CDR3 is TGCGCCAGCAGCCCGCCTAGCGGGAGGGCTGATGAGCAGTTCTTC.

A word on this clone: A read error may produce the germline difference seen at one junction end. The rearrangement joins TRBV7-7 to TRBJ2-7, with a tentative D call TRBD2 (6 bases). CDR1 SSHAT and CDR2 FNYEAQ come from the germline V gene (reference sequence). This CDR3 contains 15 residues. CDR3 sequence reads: CASSPRLVGSNEQYF. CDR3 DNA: TGTGCTAGCAGCCCTAGACTAGTCGGGAGTAACGAGCAGTACTTC.

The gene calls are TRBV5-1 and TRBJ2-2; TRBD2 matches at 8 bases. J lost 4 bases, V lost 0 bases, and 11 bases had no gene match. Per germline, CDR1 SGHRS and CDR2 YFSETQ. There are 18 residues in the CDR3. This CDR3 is CASSLEVAREGGTGELFF. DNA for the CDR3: TGCGCCAGCAGCTTGGAGGTAGCTCGGGAGGGCGGCACCGGGGAGCTGTTTTTT.

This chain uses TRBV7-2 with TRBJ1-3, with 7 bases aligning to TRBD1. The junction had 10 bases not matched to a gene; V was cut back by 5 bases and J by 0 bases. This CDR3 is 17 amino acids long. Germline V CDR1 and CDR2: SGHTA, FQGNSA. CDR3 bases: TGTGCCAGCAGCCCCCGACAGGGAACCTTCTCTGGAAACACCATATATTTT. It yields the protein CASSPRQGTFSGNTIYF. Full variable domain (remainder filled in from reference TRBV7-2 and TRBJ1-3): GAGVSQSPSNKVTEKGKDVELRCDPISGHTALYWYRQSLGQGLEFLIYFQGNSAPDKSGLPSDRFSAERTGGSVSTLTIQRTQQEDSAVYLCASSPRQGTFSGNTIYFGEGSWLTVV.

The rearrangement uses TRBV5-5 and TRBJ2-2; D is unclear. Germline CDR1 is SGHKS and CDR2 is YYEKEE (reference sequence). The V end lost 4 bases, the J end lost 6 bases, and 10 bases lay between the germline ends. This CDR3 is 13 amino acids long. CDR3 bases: TGTGCCAGCAGCGTCGTGTACTCCGGGGAGCTGTTTTTT. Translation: CASSVVYSGELFF. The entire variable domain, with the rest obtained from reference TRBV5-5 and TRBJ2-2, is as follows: DAGVTQSPTHLIKTRGQQVTLRCSPISGHKSVSWYQQVLGQGPQFIFQYYEKEERGRGNFPDRFSARQFPNYSSELNVNALLLGDSALYLCASSVVYSGELFFGEGSRLTVL.

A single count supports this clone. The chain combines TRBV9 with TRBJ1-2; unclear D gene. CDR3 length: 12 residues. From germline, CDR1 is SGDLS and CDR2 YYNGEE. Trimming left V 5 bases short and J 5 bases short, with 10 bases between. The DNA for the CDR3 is TGTGCCAGCAGTAAGCAGCCTTATGGCTACACCTTC. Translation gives CASSKQPYGYTF.

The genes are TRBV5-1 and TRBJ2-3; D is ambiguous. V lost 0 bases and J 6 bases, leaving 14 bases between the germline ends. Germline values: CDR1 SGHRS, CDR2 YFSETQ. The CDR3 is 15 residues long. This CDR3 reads CASSLAPSTADTQYF. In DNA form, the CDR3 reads TGCGCCAGCAGCTTGGCCCCTAGTACTGCGGATACGCAGTATTTT.

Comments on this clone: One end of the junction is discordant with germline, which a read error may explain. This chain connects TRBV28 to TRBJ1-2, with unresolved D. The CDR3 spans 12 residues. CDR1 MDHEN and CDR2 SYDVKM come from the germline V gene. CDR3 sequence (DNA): TGTGCCAGCAGTGTAGGGAACTTTGGCTACACCTTC. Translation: CASSVGNFGYTF.

CDR3 DNA sequence: TGTGCCAGCAGTTTACGGGGGTTGATACAGAATGAGCAGTTCTTC. Its protein product is CASSLRGLIQNEQFF. The chain is built from TRBV28 and TRBJ2-1, with D perhaps TRBD2 (6 bases). V was clipped by 2 bases and J by 7 bases, with 15 bases between them. Germline lookup yields CDR1 MDHEN and CDR2 SYDVKM. The CDR3 is made up of 15 amino acids.

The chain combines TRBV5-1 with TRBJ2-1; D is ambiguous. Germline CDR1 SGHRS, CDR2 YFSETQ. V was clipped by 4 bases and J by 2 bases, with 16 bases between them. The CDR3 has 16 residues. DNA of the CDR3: TGCGCCAGCAGCCGGACCCGGTATGCACCCTACAATGAGCAGTTCTTC. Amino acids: CASSRTRYAPYNEQFF.

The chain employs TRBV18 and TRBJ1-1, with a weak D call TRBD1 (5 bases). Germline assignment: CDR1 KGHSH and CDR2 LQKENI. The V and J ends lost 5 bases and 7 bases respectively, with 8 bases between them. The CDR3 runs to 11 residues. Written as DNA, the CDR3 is TGTGCCAGCTCAACCGGGGGTGAAGCTTTCTTT. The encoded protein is CASSTGGEAFF. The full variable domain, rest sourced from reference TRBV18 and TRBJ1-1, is NAGVMQNPRHLVRRRGQEARLRCSPMKGHSHVYWYRQLPEEGLKFMVYLQKENIIDESGMPKERFSAEFPKEGPSILRIQQVVRGDSAAYFCASSTGGEAFFGQGTRLTVV.

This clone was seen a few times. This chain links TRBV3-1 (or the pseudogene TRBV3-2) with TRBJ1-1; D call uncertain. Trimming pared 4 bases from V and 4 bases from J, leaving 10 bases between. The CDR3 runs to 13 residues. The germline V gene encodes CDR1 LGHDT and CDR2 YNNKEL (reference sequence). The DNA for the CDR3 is TGTGCCAGCAGCCTCAGGCGCGCCACTGAAGCTTTCTTT. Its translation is CASSLRRATEAFF.

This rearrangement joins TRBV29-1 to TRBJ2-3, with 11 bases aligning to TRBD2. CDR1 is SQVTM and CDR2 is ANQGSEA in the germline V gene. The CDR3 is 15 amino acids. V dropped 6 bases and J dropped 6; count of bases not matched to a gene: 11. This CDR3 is CSVPGLAEGVDTQYF. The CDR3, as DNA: TGCAGCGTCCCGGGACTAGCGGAGGGAGTGGATACGCAGTATTTT.

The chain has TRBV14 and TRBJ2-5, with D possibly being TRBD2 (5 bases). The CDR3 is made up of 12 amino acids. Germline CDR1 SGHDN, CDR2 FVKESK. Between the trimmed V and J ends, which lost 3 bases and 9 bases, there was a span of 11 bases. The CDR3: CASSQDSWAQYF. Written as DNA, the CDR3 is TGTGCCAGCAGCCAGGACTCGTGGGCCCAGTACTTC. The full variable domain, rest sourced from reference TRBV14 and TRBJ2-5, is EAGVTQFPSHSVIEKGQTVTLRCDPISGHDNLYWYRRVMGKEIKFLLHFVKESKQDESGMPNNRFLAERTGGTYSTLKVQPAELEDSGVYFCASSQDSWAQYFGPGTRLLVL.

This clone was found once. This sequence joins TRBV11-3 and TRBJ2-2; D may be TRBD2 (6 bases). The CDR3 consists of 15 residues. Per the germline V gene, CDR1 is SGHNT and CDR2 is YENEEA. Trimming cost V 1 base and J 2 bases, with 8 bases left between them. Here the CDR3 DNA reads TGTGCCAGCAGCTTAGCCGGGAGTAACACCGGGGAGCTGTTTTTT. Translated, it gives CASSLAGSNTGELFF.

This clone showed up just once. The CDR3 nucleotides are TGTGCCAGCAGTTCCCCTGGACAATATAGCAATCAGCCCCAGCATTTT. Translating gives CASSSPGQYSNQPQHF. The genes are TRBV28 and TRBJ1-5, with D tentatively TRBD1 (5 bases). The CDR3 sequence is 16 residues long. The germline V gene encodes CDR1 MDHEN and CDR2 SYDVKM. The V end was cut by 4 bases, the J end by 0 bases, with 13 bases between.

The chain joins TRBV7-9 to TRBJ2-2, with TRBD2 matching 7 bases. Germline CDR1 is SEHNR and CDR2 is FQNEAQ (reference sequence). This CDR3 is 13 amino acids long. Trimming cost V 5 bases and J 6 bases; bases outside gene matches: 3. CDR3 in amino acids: CASSRGGAGELFF. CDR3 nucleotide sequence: TGTGCCAGCAGCCGCGGGGGAGCCGGGGAGCTGTTTTTT.

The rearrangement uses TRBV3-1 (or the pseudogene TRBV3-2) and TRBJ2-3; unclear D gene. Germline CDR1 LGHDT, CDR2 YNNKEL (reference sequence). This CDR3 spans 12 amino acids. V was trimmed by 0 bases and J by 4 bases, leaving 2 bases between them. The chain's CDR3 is CASSQDPDTQYF. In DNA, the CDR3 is TGTGCCAGCAGCCAAGATCCAGATACGCAGTATTTT.

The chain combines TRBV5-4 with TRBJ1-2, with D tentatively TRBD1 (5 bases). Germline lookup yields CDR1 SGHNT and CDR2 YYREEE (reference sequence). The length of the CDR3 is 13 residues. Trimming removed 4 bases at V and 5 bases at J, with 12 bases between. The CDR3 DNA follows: TGTGCCAGCAGCGTGGACGGGGGATATGGCTACACCTTC. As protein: CASSVDGGYGYTF. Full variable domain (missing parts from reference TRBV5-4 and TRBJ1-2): ETGVTQSPTHLIKTRGQQVTLRCSSQSGHNTVSWYQQALGQGPQFIFQYYREEENGRGNFPPRFSGLQFPNYSSELNVNALELDDSALYLCASSVDGGYGYTFGSGTRLTVV.

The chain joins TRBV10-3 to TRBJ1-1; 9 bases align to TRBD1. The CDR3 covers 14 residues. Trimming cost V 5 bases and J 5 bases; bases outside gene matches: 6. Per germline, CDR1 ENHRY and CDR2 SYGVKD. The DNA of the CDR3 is TGTGCCATCAGTCAACAGGGGGCTGTTACTGAAGCTTTCTTT. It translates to CAISQQGAVTEAFF.

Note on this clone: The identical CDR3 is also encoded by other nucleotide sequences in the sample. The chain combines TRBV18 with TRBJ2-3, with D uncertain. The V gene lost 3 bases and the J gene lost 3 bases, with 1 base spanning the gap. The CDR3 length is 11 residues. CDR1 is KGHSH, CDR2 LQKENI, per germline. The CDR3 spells CASSPTDTQYF. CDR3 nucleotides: TGTGCCAGCTCACCGACAGATACGCAGTATTTT.

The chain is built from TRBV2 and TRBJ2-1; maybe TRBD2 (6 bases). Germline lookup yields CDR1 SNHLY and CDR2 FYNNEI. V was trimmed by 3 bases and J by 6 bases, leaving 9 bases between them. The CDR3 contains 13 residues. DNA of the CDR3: TGTGCCAGCAGTGAGGGACTGAGCAATGAGCAGTTCTTC. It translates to CASSEGLSNEQFF.

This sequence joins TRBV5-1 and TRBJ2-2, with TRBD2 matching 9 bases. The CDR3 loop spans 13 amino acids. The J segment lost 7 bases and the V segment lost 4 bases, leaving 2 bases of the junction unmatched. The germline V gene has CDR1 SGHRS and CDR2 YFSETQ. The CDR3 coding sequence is TGCGCCAGCAGCGAGCGGGAGGTCGGGGAGCTGTTTTTT. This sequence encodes CASSEREVGELFF.

The CDR3 sequence is CASSQGYEQYF. The CDR3 DNA follows: TGTGCCAGCAGCCAAGGATACGAGCAGTACTTC. The rearrangement links TRBV3-1 (or the pseudogene TRBV3-2) to TRBJ2-7; no firm D call. The CDR3 totals 11 residues. Trimming stripped 1 base from V and 4 bases from J, with 2 bases between. From germline, CDR1 is LGHDT and CDR2 YNNKEL (reference sequence).